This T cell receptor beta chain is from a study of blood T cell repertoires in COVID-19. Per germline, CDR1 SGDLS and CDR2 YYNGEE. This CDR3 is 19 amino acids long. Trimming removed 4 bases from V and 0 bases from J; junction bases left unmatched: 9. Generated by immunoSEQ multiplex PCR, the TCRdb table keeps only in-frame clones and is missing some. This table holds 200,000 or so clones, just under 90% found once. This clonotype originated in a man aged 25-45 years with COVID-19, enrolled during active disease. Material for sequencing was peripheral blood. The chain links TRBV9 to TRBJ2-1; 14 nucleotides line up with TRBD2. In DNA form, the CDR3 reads TGTGCCAGCAGCCCCCGTCCCGGGACTAGCGGGGGCTCCTACAATGAGCAGTTCTTC. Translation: CASSPRPGTSGGSYNEQFF.